This paragraph covers one TCR beta chain sequence. Its target antigen remains unknown. One base away there is no much larger clone; base qualities are not given. This specimen belongs to a study of somatic mutations in cytotoxic T cells in rheumatoid arthritis (dated by TCRdb to 2016 to 2017). As for the study more broadly: Before any treatment started and right after they were diagnosed, patients gave peripheral blood samples (around 30 ml EDTA). In newly diagnosed rheumatoid arthritis without treatment, the study examined if expanded CD8+ T-cell clones harbor somatic mutations, relying on TCRB deep sequencing to characterize clonality. A FACSAria II or Sony SH800 was used to flow-sort some V beta antibody-stained T-cell populations at nearly 100% purity, and TCRB sequencing was also done on sorted V beta1+ cells. Patient and control groups had essentially identical median ages. TCRB deep sequencing was performed for about 70 rheumatoid arthritis patients and 15 to 20 healthy controls. Paper-wide results and their limitations: The antigen targets of the expanded CD8+ clones were unknown, and absence from virus-specific databases did not rule out viral specificity. The largest CD8+ clone made up more than 20% of CD8+ cells in about an eighth of the 65 patients, and blood and synovial fluid shared several identical CD8+ TCRB sequences. Rheumatoid arthritis patients and age-matched healthy controls did not significantly differ in CD8+ T-cell clonality. The finding that TRBV07 was slightly underrepresented in patients was left unadjusted for multiple comparisons. An increase of CD8+ clonality with age was seen in patients (Spearman r of about 0.45) but not in healthy controls.

Sequencing of TCRB CDR3 was done on genomic DNA with the immunoSEQ assay. The authors processed their data as follows. Published virus-specific TCRB sequences were compared with patient CD8+ clones larger than 1%, and only a few matches were found. Nothing other than productive TCRB rearrangements was included in the analyses. Clonality was expressed as a Shannon entropy-based productive clonality index, with each clone defined by a unique TCRB CDR3 sequence. To calculate repertoire overlap between two samples, the template counts of each clone were considered relative to each sample's total templates. V-gene usage from TCRB sequencing and V-gene usage measured by flow cytometry were correlated (Spearman r of about 0.62). Here the immuneACCESS table is served through TCRdb, limited to in-frame sequences with V and J called. Missing clones are a known gap in these copies; in checked studies unresolved V genes cover under half, and the rest lacks a known reason. V and J calls and clone size are given by that table; D and trimming were obtained from the DNA. The sample yields more than 15,000 clones; about four fifths were counted once. The ten largest clonotypes hold around a sixth of the sample.

CD4+ and CD8+ cells were isolated by positive magnetic bead selection on an AutoMACS, and purity was checked by flow cytometry. After a first flow cytometry screen using a TCR V beta antibody panel, clonal expansions were characterized through TCRB deep sequencing of sorted CD8+ fractions. Isolation of peripheral blood mononuclear cells was done through Ficoll-Paque PLUS density gradient separation. DNA was extracted from CD4-enriched, CD8-enriched or PBMC samples with Nucleospin Tissue or Tissue XS kits and quantified with a Qubit 2.0 fluorometer. The germline V gene supplies CDR1 MNHEY and CDR2 SVGAGI. Reading from cysteine to phenylalanine, the CDR3 counts 13 amino acids. Only the CDR3 DNA stays, 39 bases, in frame from base 1. At the junction V is shortened by 3 bases and J by 5 bases, with 9 bases in between.

The origin of this receptor is an adult with rheumatoid arthritis. Sequencing was performed on CD8+ T cells sorted from blood. This receptor chain uses TRBV6-5 and TRBJ2-3, with no confident D gene call. The CDR3 reads as follows: CASSYRVKDTQYF. At the DNA level, the sequence is TGTGCCAGCAGTTATCGGGTGAAAGATACGCAGTATTTT.